A single sample gave rise to the 5 T cell receptor beta chains below, sequenced in a study of cytotoxic CD8 clonotypes in ibrutinib-treated CLL. Sequencing was performed with immunoSEQ multiplex PCR; in TCRdb, only in-frame clones are kept and a portion is missing. The sample yields some 300,000 clones, roughly 85% seen once. This material consisted of PBMCs, taken before ibrutinib treatment. These receptors all come from a human donor with chronic lymphocytic leukemia.

In its sample, this clone was seen once. The rearrangement joins TRBV25-1 to TRBJ1-1; 8 bases agree with TRBD1. The germline V gene has CDR1 MGHDK and CDR2 SYGVNS. The trim removed 6 bases at V and 11 bases at J, leaving 14 bases unmatched. The CDR3 loop spans 14 amino acids. This CDR3 reads CASRVATGGSDAFF. CDR3 bases: TGTGCCAGCAGGGTAGCAACAGGGGGGTCGGATGCTTTCTTT.

This clone has more than one count but fewer than ten. The chain is built from TRBV2 and TRBJ1-2, with TRBD1 as a possible D gene (6 bases). In germline, CDR1 is SNHLY, CDR2 FYNNEI. The CDR3 length is 16 residues. V lost 6 bases and J lost 1, with 18 bases in between. In nucleotides, the CDR3 is TGTGCCAGCAGACCAAGGACAGCGCCACTTAACTATGGCTACACCTTC. It translates to CASRPRTAPLNYGYTF.

The CDR3 region is CASSSRTGELFF. Written as DNA, the CDR3 is TGCGCCAGCAGTAGTAGGACCGGGGAGCTGTTTTTT. The chain employs TRBV4-1 and TRBJ2-2; D is unclear. Trimming stripped 6 bases from V and 5 bases from J, with 7 bases between. CDR3 length equals 12 residues. In germline, CDR1 is MGHRA, CDR2 YSYEKL.

The rearrangement uses TRBV19 and TRBJ1-5; the match to TRBD1 covers 7 bases. The CDR3 consists of 13 residues. V lost 7 bases and J lost 7; bases outside the gene matches: 7. From germline, CDR1 is LNHDA and CDR2 SQIVND (reference sequence). The CDR3 protein is CASTGYRGQPQHF. CDR3 in DNA: TGTGCCAGTACCGGATACAGGGGACAGCCCCAGCATTTT.

The chain is built from TRBV28 and TRBJ2-4; D is ambiguous. The V and J ends lost 5 bases and 1 base respectively, with 12 bases between them. CDR3 length equals 15 residues. Germline loops: CDR1 MDHEN, CDR2 SYDVKM. CDR3 bases: TGTGCCAGCAGTCCAAACGGTGGCGCCAAAAACATTCAGTACTTC. Residues: CASSPNGGAKNIQYF.